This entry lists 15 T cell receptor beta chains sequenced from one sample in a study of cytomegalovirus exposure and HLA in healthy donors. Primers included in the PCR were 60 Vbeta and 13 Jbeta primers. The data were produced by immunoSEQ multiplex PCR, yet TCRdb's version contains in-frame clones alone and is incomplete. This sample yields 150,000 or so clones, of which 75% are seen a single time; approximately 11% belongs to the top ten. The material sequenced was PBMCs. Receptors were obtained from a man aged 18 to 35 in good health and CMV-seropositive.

CDR3 coding DNA: TGTGCCAGCAGTGATACAGGGGGCGACGGCTACACCTTC. Amino acids: CASSDTGGDGYTF. V is TRBV2 and J is TRBJ1-2; 9 bases match TRBD1. In germline, CDR1 is SNHLY, CDR2 FYNNEI. The V segment lost 3 bases and the J segment 8 bases; nucleotides outside the gene matches: 4. This CDR3 region has 13 residues. Supplemented by reference TRBV2 and TRBJ1-2, the full variable domain reads EPEVTQTPSHQVTQMGQEVILRCVPISNHLYFYWYRQILGQKVEFLVSFYNNEISEKSEIFDDQFSVERPDGSNFTLKIRSTKLEDSAMYFCASSDTGGDGYTFGSGTRLTVV.

CDR3 DNA: TGCGCCAGCAGGGTAAATCAGGGGTCAACCTACGAGCAGTACTTC. Translated, it gives CASRVNQGSTYEQYF. This chain joins TRBV5-1 and TRBJ2-5, with TRBD1 as a possible D gene (6 bases). The DNA end favors TRBJ2-7, so the J call may be wrong. CDR1 is SGHRS, CDR2 YFSETQ, per germline. This CDR3 is built from 15 residues.

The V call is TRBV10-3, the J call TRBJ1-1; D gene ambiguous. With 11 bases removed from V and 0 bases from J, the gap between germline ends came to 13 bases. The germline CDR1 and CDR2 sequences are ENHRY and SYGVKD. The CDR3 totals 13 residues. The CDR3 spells CASLTGMNTEAFF. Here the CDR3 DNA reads TGTGCCTCCCTGACGGGAATGAACACTGAAGCTTTCTTT.

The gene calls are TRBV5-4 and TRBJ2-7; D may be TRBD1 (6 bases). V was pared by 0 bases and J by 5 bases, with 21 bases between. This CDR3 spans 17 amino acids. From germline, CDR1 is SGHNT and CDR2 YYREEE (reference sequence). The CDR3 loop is CASSLGKVGGSLHEQYF. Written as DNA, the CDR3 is TGTGCCAGCAGCTTGGGAAAAGTAGGGGGAAGTCTCCACGAGCAGTACTTC.

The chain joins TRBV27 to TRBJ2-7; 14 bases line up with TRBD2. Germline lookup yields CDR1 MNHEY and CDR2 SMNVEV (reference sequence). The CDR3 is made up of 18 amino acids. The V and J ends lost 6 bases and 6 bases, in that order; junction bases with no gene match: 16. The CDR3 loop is CASRLATSGRARLSEQYF. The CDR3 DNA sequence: TGTGCCAGCAGGCTCGCGACTAGCGGGAGGGCCCGACTTAGCGAGCAGTACTTC.

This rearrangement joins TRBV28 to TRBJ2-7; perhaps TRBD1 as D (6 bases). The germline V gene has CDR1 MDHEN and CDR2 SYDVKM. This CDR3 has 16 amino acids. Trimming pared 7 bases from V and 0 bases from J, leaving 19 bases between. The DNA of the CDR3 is TGTGCCAGCATCCCCTGGGGGCAGGTGAGCTCCTACGAGCAGTACTTC. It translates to CASIPWGQVSSYEQYF.

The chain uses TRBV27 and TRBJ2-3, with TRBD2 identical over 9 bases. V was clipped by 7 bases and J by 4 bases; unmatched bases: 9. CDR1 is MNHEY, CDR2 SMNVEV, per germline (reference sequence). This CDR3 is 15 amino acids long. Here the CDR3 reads CASNGREGLPDTQYF. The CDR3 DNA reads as TGTGCCAGCAATGGGCGGGAGGGTTTGCCAGATACGCAGTATTTT.

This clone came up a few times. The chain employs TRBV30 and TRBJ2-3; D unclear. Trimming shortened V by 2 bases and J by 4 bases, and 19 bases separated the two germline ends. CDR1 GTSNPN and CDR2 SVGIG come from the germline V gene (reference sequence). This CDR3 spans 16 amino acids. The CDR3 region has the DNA TGTGCCTGGAGTATGGGCACCCCGAGAAAGGCAGATACGCAGTATTTT. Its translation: CAWSMGTPRKADTQYF.

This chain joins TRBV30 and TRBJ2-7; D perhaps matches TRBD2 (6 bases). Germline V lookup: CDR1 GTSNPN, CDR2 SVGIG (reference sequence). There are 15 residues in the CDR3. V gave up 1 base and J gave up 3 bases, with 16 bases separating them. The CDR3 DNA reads TGTGCCTGGAGTGCCCCCCGCGGGGTAATCTACGAGCAGTACTTC. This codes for CAWSAPRGVIYEQYF.

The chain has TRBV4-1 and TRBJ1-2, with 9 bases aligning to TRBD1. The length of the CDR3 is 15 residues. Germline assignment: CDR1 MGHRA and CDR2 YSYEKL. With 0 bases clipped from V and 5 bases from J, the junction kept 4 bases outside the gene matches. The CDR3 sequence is CASSQDGTGFYGYTF. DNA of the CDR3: TGCGCCAGCAGCCAAGACGGGACAGGGTTTTATGGCTACACCTTC.

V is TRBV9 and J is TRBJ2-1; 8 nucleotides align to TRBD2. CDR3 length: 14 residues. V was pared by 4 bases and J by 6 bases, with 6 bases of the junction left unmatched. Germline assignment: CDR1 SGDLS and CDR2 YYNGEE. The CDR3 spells CASSLGTSGNEQFF. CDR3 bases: TGTGCCAGCAGCCTGGGGACTAGTGGCAATGAGCAGTTCTTC.

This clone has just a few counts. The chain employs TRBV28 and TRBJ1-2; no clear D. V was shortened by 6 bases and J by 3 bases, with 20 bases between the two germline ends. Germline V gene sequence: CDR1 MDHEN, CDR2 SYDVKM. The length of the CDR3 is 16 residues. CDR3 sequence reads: CASSSFAAKTYYGYTF. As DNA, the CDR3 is TGTGCCAGCAGCTCCTTCGCAGCGAAAACGTACTATGGCTACACCTTC.

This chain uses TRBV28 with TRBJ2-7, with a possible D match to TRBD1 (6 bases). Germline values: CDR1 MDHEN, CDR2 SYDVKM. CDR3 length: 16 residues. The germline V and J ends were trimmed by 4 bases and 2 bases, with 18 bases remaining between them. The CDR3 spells CASSSLASGETYEQYF. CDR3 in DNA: TGTGCCAGCAGTTCCCTAGCCTCAGGGGAAACCTACGAGCAGTACTTC.

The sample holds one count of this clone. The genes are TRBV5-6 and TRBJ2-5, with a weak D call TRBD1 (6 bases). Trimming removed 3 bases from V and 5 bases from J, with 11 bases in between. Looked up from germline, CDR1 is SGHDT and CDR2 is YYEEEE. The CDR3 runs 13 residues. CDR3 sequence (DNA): TGTGCCAGCAGCTACAGGGTTAGTGAGACCCAGTACTTC. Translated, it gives CASSYRVSETQYF.

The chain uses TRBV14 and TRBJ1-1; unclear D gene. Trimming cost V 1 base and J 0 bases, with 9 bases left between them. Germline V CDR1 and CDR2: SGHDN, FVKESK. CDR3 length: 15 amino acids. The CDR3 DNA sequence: TGTGCCAGCAGCCAAGGGGCGAATATGAACACTGAAGCTTTCTTT. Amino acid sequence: CASSQGANMNTEAFF.